Below, 26 T cell receptor beta chains from the same sample are listed, as sequenced in a study of Ad26.COV2.S vaccination and SARS-CoV-2 variants. The treatment is: around 19 received Ad26.COV2.S at low or high dose, single or two shots; several received placebo; per-sample allocation not given. At day 63 after the first vaccine or placebo injection, samples were drawn. Using immunoSEQ multiplex PCR, the repertoire was profiled, and TCRdb retains in-frame clones only, with some absent. The data hold approximately 410,000 clones, with around 89% observed a single time. The sequencing used peripheral blood, collected in a trial of Ad26.COV2.S vaccine versus placebo. These receptors were obtained from a person between 18 and 65 years old who received the Ad26.COV2.S COVID-19 vaccine or a placebo.

The gene calls are TRBV28 and TRBJ1-5; perhaps TRBD1 as D (5 bases). V gave up 7 bases and J gave up 2 bases, with 15 bases separating them. Germline values: CDR1 MDHEN, CDR2 SYDVKM. The CDR3 extends over 15 amino acids. The CDR3 is CASKSRVGGNQPQHF. CDR3 sequence (DNA): TGTGCCAGCAAATCCAGGGTAGGGGGCAATCAGCCCCAGCATTTT.

This clone was found a few times. This chain connects TRBV6-5 to TRBJ2-7, with 11 bases matching TRBD1. J gave up 3 bases and V 6 bases, and 4 bases lay outside the gene matches. CDR3 size: 14 residues. Germline CDR1 is MNHEY and CDR2 is SVGAGI. CDR3 in DNA: TGTGCCAGCAGGGGACAGGGGGTACACTACGAGCAGTACTTC. It codes for CASRGQGVHYEQYF.

The chain couples TRBV13 to TRBJ1-1; D uncertain. Trimming left V 1 base short and J 8 bases short, with 5 bases between. CDR1 is PRHDT, CDR2 FYEKMQ, per germline (reference sequence). The CDR3 contains 11 residues. The CDR3 protein is CASSLEGEAFF. The CDR3 bases are TGTGCCAGCAGCTTAGAAGGAGAAGCTTTCTTT.

This chain joins TRBV7-9 and TRBJ2-1; 11 nucleotides align to TRBD1. Trimming cost V 5 bases and J 9 bases; bases outside gene matches: 6. Germline CDR1 and CDR2: SEHNR and FQNEAQ (reference sequence). This CDR3 region has 14 residues. CDR3: CASSLDRGQSEQFF. The DNA of the CDR3 is TGTGCCAGCAGCCTGGACAGGGGGCAAAGTGAGCAGTTCTTC.

The chain combines TRBV28 with TRBJ1-6, with unresolved D. CDR3 length: 16 residues. CDR1 and CDR2 (germline): MDHEN, SYDVKM. V dropped 5 bases and J dropped 9 bases, with 20 bases sitting between them. CDR3 loop: CASSPPVGGASSPLHF. The CDR3 DNA reads TGTGCCAGCAGTCCCCCGGTGGGAGGAGCAAGTTCACCCCTCCACTTT.

The chain joins TRBV9 to TRBJ2-7, with D perhaps matching TRBD2 (6 bases). Germline CDR1 is SGDLS and CDR2 is YYNGEE. The CDR3 loop spans 13 amino acids. Between the trimmed V and J ends, which lost 3 bases and 5 bases, there was a span of 12 bases. The CDR3 coding sequence is TGTGCCAGCAGCGGGAGTGGGGGGAACGAGCAGTACTTC. Translating it yields CASSGSGGNEQYF.

This clone occurred a few times. The chain carries TRBV2 and TRBJ1-6; tentatively, D is TRBD1 (5 bases). With 6 bases removed from V and 6 bases from J, the gap between germline ends came to 18 bases. Per the germline V gene, CDR1 is SNHLY and CDR2 is FYNNEI. This CDR3 region has 16 residues. CDR3: CASRGGAEDGNSPLHF. In nucleotides, the CDR3 is TGTGCCAGCAGGGGAGGGGCCGAGGATGGTAATTCACCCCTCCACTTT.

V is TRBV4-2 and J is TRBJ2-5; 8 nucleotides line up with TRBD2. CDR3 length: 15 amino acids. The V and J ends lost 3 bases and 3 bases, in that order; junction bases with no gene match: 6. Germline lookup yields CDR1 LGHNA and CDR2 YNFKEQ. The CDR3: CASSQRGALEETQYF. The CDR3 region has the DNA TGTGCCAGCAGCCAGCGGGGGGCCCTAGAAGAGACCCAGTACTTC.

The chain joins TRBV16 to TRBJ1-6, with TRBD1 identical over 9 bases. V trimming: 4 bases; J trimming: 7 bases; junction bases outside the gene matches: 5. Germline loops: CDR1 KGHSY, CDR2 FQNENV. CDR3 size: 15 residues. The CDR3 region is CASSLTGTGNSPLHF. The CDR3 bases are TGTGCCAGCAGCCTTACCGGGACAGGGAATTCACCCCTCCACTTT.

The chain couples TRBV7-9 to TRBJ2-2; 10 bases line up with TRBD2. Germline V gene sequence: CDR1 SEHNR, CDR2 FQNEAQ (reference sequence). This CDR3 is built from 19 residues. The V and J ends lost 5 bases and 0 bases, in that order; junction bases with no gene match: 12. The CDR3 spells CASSRTVAGGLANTGELFF. CDR3 sequence (DNA): TGTGCCAGCAGCCGCACCGTAGCGGGGGGACTCGCGAACACCGGGGAGCTGTTTTTT. Together with reference TRBV7-9 and TRBJ2-2, the CDR3 gives the full variable domain: DTGVSQNPRHKITKRGQNVTFRCDPISEHNRLYWYRQTLGQGPEFLTYFQNEAQLEKSRLLSDRFSAERPKGSFSTLEIQRTEQGDSAMYLCASSRTVAGGLANTGELFFGEGSRLTVL.

The rearrangement uses TRBV7-2 and TRBJ1-5, with TRBD1 as a possible D gene (5 bases). Germline values: CDR1 SGHTA, CDR2 FQGNSA. Trimming removed 1 base at V and 4 bases at J, with 8 bases between. The CDR3 contains 14 residues. CDR3 in DNA: TGTGCCAGCAGCTTAGACCACAGGAATCAGCCCCAGCATTTT. Translating gives CASSLDHRNQPQHF.

The chain has TRBV9 and TRBJ2-5, with a possible D match to TRBD1 (6 bases). This CDR3 is 14 amino acids long. Looked up from germline, CDR1 is SGDLS and CDR2 is YYNGEE. Trimming shortened V by 0 bases and J by 6 bases, and 12 bases separated the two germline ends. CDR3 residues: CASSVEGVWKTQYF. CDR3 sequence (DNA): TGTGCCAGCAGCGTAGAGGGGGTCTGGAAGACCCAGTACTTC. The full variable domain, completed using reference TRBV9 and TRBJ2-5, is DSGVTQTPKHLITATGQRVTLRCSPRSGDLSVYWYQQSLDQGLQFLIQYYNGEERAKGNILERFSAQQFPDLHSELNLSSLELGDSALYFCASSVEGVWKTQYFGPGTRLLVL.

This rearrangement joins TRBV4-3 to TRBJ2-5, with 7 bases fitting TRBD2. CDR3 length: 13 amino acids. Germline V lookup: CDR1 LGHNA, CDR2 YSLEER. The trim removed 1 base at V and 9 bases at J, leaving 5 bases unmatched. The CDR3 sequence: CASSQAHGRSQYF. In DNA, the CDR3 is TGCGCCAGCAGCCAAGCCCACGGGAGGTCCCAGTACTTC.

This chain connects TRBV4-2 to TRBJ2-7, with TRBD2 matching over 11 bases. Germline CDR1 LGHNA, CDR2 YNFKEQ. With 0 bases clipped from V and 8 bases from J, the junction kept 15 bases outside the gene matches. This CDR3 comprises 18 residues. This chain's CDR3 is CASSQDYRRVAGGHKQYF. CDR3 sequence (DNA): TGTGCCAGCAGCCAAGATTACCGCCGGGTAGCGGGGGGGCATAAGCAGTACTTC.

The chain uses TRBV7-9 and TRBJ2-7; 8 bases align to TRBD1. Trimming at V came to 6 bases and at J to 4 bases, leaving 2 bases not matched to a gene. CDR1 and CDR2 (germline): SEHNR, FQNEAQ (reference sequence). CDR3 length: 12 amino acids. The CDR3, as DNA: TGTGCCAGCAGTAACAGGGGGTACGAGCAGTACTTC. This sequence encodes CASSNRGYEQYF. Together with reference TRBV7-9 and TRBJ2-7, the CDR3 gives the full variable domain: DTGVSQNPRHKITKRGQNVTFRCDPISEHNRLYWYRQTLGQGPEFLTYFQNEAQLEKSRLLSDRFSAERPKGSFSTLEIQRTEQGDSAMYLCASSNRGYEQYFGPGTRLTVT.

This chain links TRBV5-5 with TRBJ2-7; 7 positions agree with TRBD1. With 6 bases clipped from V and 1 base from J, the junction kept 7 bases outside the gene matches. The germline V gene encodes CDR1 SGHKS and CDR2 YYEKEE (reference sequence). This CDR3 has 14 amino acids. The CDR3 loop reads CASNPWTGSYEQYF. CDR3 nucleotide sequence: TGTGCCAGCAACCCTTGGACAGGATCCTACGAGCAGTACTTC.

The chain combines TRBV4-1 with TRBJ2-5; D is uncertain. This CDR3 region has 15 residues. Germline CDR1 reads MGHRA; CDR2 reads YSYEKL. With 0 bases removed from V and 3 bases from J, the gap between germline ends came to 11 bases. The CDR3 protein is CASSQEGKPEETQYF. CDR3 sequence (DNA): TGCGCCAGCAGCCAAGAAGGTAAACCCGAAGAGACCCAGTACTTC.

This clone showed up just once. The CDR3 here is CASSESRGYYGYTF. The CDR3 nucleotides are TGTGCCAGCAGTGAATCCCGAGGGTATTATGGCTACACCTTC. The chain couples TRBV6-1 to TRBJ1-2; D gene uncertain. The germline V gene has CDR1 MNHNS and CDR2 SASEGT. Trimming cost V 2 bases and J 5 bases, with 12 bases left between them. This CDR3 is built from 14 residues.

V and J are TRBV30 and TRBJ2-7, with 9 bases matching TRBD1. The CDR3 runs to 15 residues. Germline CDR1 GTSNPN, CDR2 SVGIG (reference sequence). Unmatched junction bases numbered 6, after V lost 3 bases and J lost 0 bases. The chain's CDR3 is CAWRGDRESSYEQYF. The CDR3 DNA is TGTGCCTGGAGGGGGGACAGGGAAAGCTCCTACGAGCAGTACTTC.

The V gene is TRBV19, the J gene TRBJ2-1; D may be TRBD2 (5 bases). CDR3 size: 15 residues. Trimming cost V 1 base and J 0 bases, with 7 bases left between them. CDR1 is LNHDA and CDR2 is SQIVND in the germline V gene (reference sequence). For the CDR3, the DNA is TGTGCCAGTAGTATAGCGAGCGGCTCCTACAATGAGCAGTTCTTC. Translation gives CASSIASGSYNEQFF. The entire variable domain, with the rest obtained from reference TRBV19 and TRBJ2-1, is as follows: DGGITQSPKYLFRKEGQNVTLSCEQNLNHDAMYWYRQDPGQGLRLIYYSQIVNDFQKGDIAEGYSVSREKKESFPLTVTSAQKNPTAFYLCASSIASGSYNEQFFGPGTRLTVL.

This clone showed up just once. The V call is TRBV5-1, the J call TRBJ2-1; tentative D call: TRBD1 (6 bases). Trimming stripped 2 bases from V and 0 bases from J, with 12 bases between. The length of the CDR3 is 16 residues. CDR1 and CDR2 from the germline V gene are SGHRS and YFSETQ. The CDR3 DNA follows: TGCGCCAGCAGCTTCCCGACAGGCAACTCCTACAATGAGCAGTTCTTC. This translates into CASSFPTGNSYNEQFF.

The genes are TRBV3-1 (or the pseudogene TRBV3-2) and TRBJ2-3; 11 nucleotides agree with TRBD2. Germline values: CDR1 LGHDT, CDR2 YNNKEL (reference sequence). This CDR3 region has 17 residues. The V gene end was trimmed by 4 bases and the J gene end by 2 bases; junction bases not matched to a gene: 8. In nucleotides, the CDR3 is TGTGCCAGCAGCCCTACACTAGCGGGGGACACCACAGATACGCAGTATTTT. It is translated as CASSPTLAGDTTDTQYF.

This clone was picked up many times. CDR3 nucleotide sequence: TGTGCCAGTAAATCAGGGCTCGACGAGCAGTACTTC. This encodes CASKSGLDEQYF. V usage is TRBV19 and J usage is TRBJ2-7; possible D gene TRBD1, 5 bases. V was cut by 7 bases and J by 5 bases, with 12 bases left in between. Germline CDR1 reads LNHDA; CDR2 reads SQIVND (reference sequence). CDR3 size: 12 residues.

As concerns this clone: One junction end does not reproduce the germline sequence, and a read error may be involved. V usage is TRBV6-2 or TRBV6-3 and J usage is TRBJ1-1; D is possibly TRBD1 (5 bases). This CDR3 has 13 residues. Germline V gene data show CDR1 as MNHEY and CDR2 as SVGEGT. The DNA for the CDR3 is TGTGCCAGCAGCCCGGGACCCTACTTGAGGGGCGTCTTT. This encodes CASSPGPYLRGVF.

This clone was seen once. The chain links TRBV9 to TRBJ1-3, with D possibly matching TRBD1 (6 bases). Trimming cost V 0 bases and J 4 bases, with 26 bases left between them. This CDR3 has 20 amino acids. Looked up from germline, CDR1 is SGDLS and CDR2 is YYNGEE. CDR3 sequence (DNA): TGTGCCAGCAGCGTAGATCACCCTACGTTCTGGGGGCGAAAAGGAAACACCATATATTTT. Translating gives CASSVDHPTFWGRKGNTIYF.

This clone was observed a handful of times. The rearrangement joins TRBV5-6 to TRBJ2-7, with 8 bases identical to TRBD1. J was trimmed by 4 bases and V by 5 bases; bases with no gene match: 8. This CDR3 has 14 residues. CDR1 and CDR2 from the germline V gene are SGHDT and YYEEEE. CDR3 region: CASRKDRVRYEQYF. The CDR3 coding sequence is TGTGCCAGCAGGAAGGACAGGGTTAGGTACGAGCAGTACTTC.